This T cell receptor (beta chain) was observed in a study of blood T cell repertoires in COVID-19. This clone turned up a few times. CDR1 is SGHTA and CDR2 is FQGNSA in the germline V gene. The germline V and J ends were trimmed by 1 base and 8 bases, with 12 bases remaining between them. This CDR3 comprises 13 residues. Assay used: immunoSEQ multiplex PCR; TCRdb lists only in-frame clones, some missing. The sample lists about 52,000 clones, more than 70% occurring once. The chain employs TRBV7-2 and TRBJ2-7; D possibly corresponds to TRBD1 (6 bases). Sequencing input: peripheral blood. This TCR derives from a woman older than 75 with acute or convalescent COVID-19. CDR3 nucleotide sequence: TGTGCCAGCAGCTTAGGAGGGGGTGGGCAGCAGTACTTC. It translates to CASSLGGGGQQYF.